The 29 T cell receptor beta chains reported below all come from one sample, sequenced in a study of shared clonotypes between healthy human individuals. TCRdb's table, derived via immunoSEQ multiplex PCR, lists solely in-frame clones and lacks some. In the table there are over 700,000 clones, approximately 72% of which are singletons. Sequencing input: memory CD4+ T cells sorted from blood. Stated subset: CD45RA-negative fraction. These receptors were collected from a woman aged 25 to 39 in good health.

This rearrangement joins TRBV6-4 to TRBJ2-3; 9 nucleotides align to TRBD2. The germline V gene encodes CDR1 MRHNA and CDR2 SNTAGT. The CDR3 runs to 15 residues. Unmatched junction bases numbered 3, after V lost 4 bases and J lost 1 base. This chain's CDR3 is CASSGASGGTDTQYF. The DNA of the CDR3 is TGTGCCAGCAGTGGGGCTAGCGGGGGCACAGATACGCAGTATTTT.

The chain has TRBV5-1 and TRBJ2-1; 9 bases match TRBD2. The germline V gene has CDR1 SGHRS and CDR2 YFSETQ. V trimming: 1 base; J trimming: 9 bases; junction bases outside the gene matches: 8. The CDR3 contains 15 residues. This CDR3 is CASSLKLAGVVEQFF. The DNA of the CDR3 is TGCGCCAGCAGCTTGAAATTAGCGGGAGTGGTTGAGCAGTTCTTC.

The chain combines TRBV28 with TRBJ1-3, with no clear D. Germline V gives CDR1 MDHEN, CDR2 SYDVKM. V was clipped by 9 bases and J by 4 bases, with 10 bases between them. This CDR3 contains 12 residues. The CDR3 is CASRAAGNTIYF. DNA of the CDR3: TGTGCCAGTAGGGCCGCCGGAAACACCATATATTTT.

This clone was detected ten times or more. The chain uses TRBV4-1 and TRBJ1-5, with D possibly matching TRBD1 (5 bases). Germline assignment: CDR1 MGHRA and CDR2 YSYEKL. Between the trimmed V and J ends, which lost 2 bases and 9 bases, there was a span of 23 bases. This CDR3 spans 17 amino acids. Written as DNA, the CDR3 is TGCGCCAGCAGCCAACAGGACATGGGGTTCTCTTTTGGGCCCCAGCATTTT. Its translation: CASSQQDMGFSFGPQHF.

This sequence joins TRBV10-3 and TRBJ2-5; D may be TRBD2 (5 bases). The CDR3 loop spans 18 amino acids. Germline CDR1 and CDR2: ENHRY and SYGVKD. V lost 2 bases and J lost 7, with 26 bases in between. The CDR3 sequence: CAISERSGTAWTKGTQYF. The CDR3 coding sequence is TGTGCCATCAGTGAGAGGTCGGGAACAGCTTGGACGAAGGGGACCCAGTACTTC.

This clone came up a few times. This sample includes further DNA sequences coding for the same CDR3. This chain connects TRBV5-1 to TRBJ1-5, with 7 bases lining up with TRBD1. Germline V gene data show CDR1 as SGHRS and CDR2 as YFSETQ. This CDR3 spans 14 amino acids. The junction had 1 base not matched to a gene; V was cut back by 0 bases and J by 4 bases. In DNA form, the CDR3 reads TGCGCCAGCAGCTTGGCAGGGGGGAATCAGCCCCAGCATTTT. Translating gives CASSLAGGNQPQHF.

V usage is TRBV7-2 and J usage is TRBJ2-7; 7 bases align to TRBD2. This CDR3 region has 14 residues. With 5 bases clipped from V and 6 bases from J, the junction kept 10 bases outside the gene matches. Looked up from germline, CDR1 is SGHTA and CDR2 is FQGNSA. The CDR3 coding sequence is TGTGCCAGCAGCCCCGGACTAGAAGGATCCGAGCAGTACTTC. This sequence encodes CASSPGLEGSEQYF.

This clone was observed many times. The sample holds other DNA sequences that translate to the same CDR3. This chain uses TRBV7-2 with TRBJ2-1; TRBD2 aligns across 8 bases. The ends lost 5 bases at V and 4 bases at J; junction bases unmatched: 7. This CDR3 contains 15 residues. Per the germline V gene, CDR1 is SGHTA and CDR2 is FQGNSA. The CDR3 loop reads CASSAGTRLYNEQFF. DNA of the CDR3: TGTGCCAGCAGCGCCGGGACTAGGTTATACAATGAGCAGTTCTTC. Complete variable domain (other parts from reference TRBV7-2 and TRBJ2-1): GAGVSQSPSNKVTEKGKDVELRCDPISGHTALYWYRQSLGQGLEFLIYFQGNSAPDKSGLPSDRFSAERTGGSVSTLTIQRTQQEDSAVYLCASSAGTRLYNEQFFGPGTRLTVL.

A single count supports this clone. The CDR3 DNA reads TGTGCCAGCAGTCGAGCGGGAGGGCCCGGTGAGACCCAGTACTTC. Protein: CASSRAGGPGETQYF. The chain is built from TRBV9 and TRBJ2-5; TRBD2 matches 10 bases. From germline, CDR1 is SGDLS and CDR2 YYNGEE. CDR3 size: 15 residues. V lost 5 bases and J lost 5; bases outside the gene matches: 9.

This chain links TRBV6-1 with TRBJ2-5, with 7 bases identical to TRBD1. CDR1 and CDR2 (germline): MNHNS, SASEGT. Trimming took 3 bases from V and 5 from J; bases not matched to a gene: 9. This CDR3 has 15 amino acids. The CDR3 spells CASSDGSGGAETQYF. The CDR3, as DNA: TGTGCCAGCAGTGATGGCTCAGGGGGTGCGGAGACCCAGTACTTC.

This chain links TRBV6-1 with TRBJ1-5; unclear D gene. Germline V gives CDR1 MNHNS, CDR2 SASEGT. V lost 8 bases, J lost 4 bases, and 12 bases lay in between. The CDR3 covers 13 residues. As DNA, the CDR3 is TGTGCCAGCTCTTCCTCGAGTAATCAGCCCCAGCATTTT. As protein: CASSSSSNQPQHF.

The chain carries TRBV11-3 and TRBJ1-1, with D unresolved. Between the trimmed V and J ends, which lost 5 bases and 5 bases, there was a span of 12 bases. The V gene's germline CDR1 is SGHNT and CDR2 YENEEA. This CDR3 contains 13 residues. As DNA, the CDR3 is TGTGCCAGCAGCAGCAGTCCGGTGACTGAAGCTTTCTTT. Protein: CASSSSPVTEAFF.

This clone was detected only once. This chain joins TRBV12-5 and TRBJ1-2; possibly TRBD1 for D (6 bases). Trimming removed 5 bases from V and 4 bases from J, with 11 bases in between. Per the germline V gene, CDR1 is LGHNT and CDR2 is FRNRAP. The CDR3 is made up of 13 amino acids. CDR3 loop: CASGTGFSYGYTF. CDR3 in DNA: TGTGCTAGTGGTACAGGGTTCAGCTATGGCTACACCTTC.

J is TRBJ1-5 and V is TRBV19, with D tentatively TRBD1 (5 bases). CDR1 and CDR2 from the germline V gene are LNHDA and SQIVND (reference sequence). The V end lost 7 bases, the J end lost 4 bases, and 20 bases lay between the germline ends. The CDR3 is 16 amino acids. CDR3 bases: TGTGCCAGTATGGGGGGTCGCGCAGGGCAAAATCAGCCCCAGCATTTT. It codes for CASMGGRAGQNQPQHF.

The chain recombines TRBV27 with TRBJ1-3; D is undetermined. V dropped 3 bases and J dropped 0 bases, with 6 bases sitting between them. CDR1 and CDR2 from the germline V gene are MNHEY and SMNVEV (reference sequence). This CDR3 has 14 residues. The CDR3 DNA reads TGTGCCAGCAGTTTCTCCTCCTCTGGAAACACCATATATTTT. Amino acid sequence: CASSFSSSGNTIYF.

The chain employs TRBV5-1 and TRBJ2-3; perhaps TRBD1 as D (5 bases). Trimming took off 0 bases at V and 3 bases at J, with 14 bases between the two ends. In germline, CDR1 is SGHRS, CDR2 YFSETQ. The CDR3 contains 16 residues. The CDR3 loop reads CASSLGQTPRTDTQYF. The CDR3 DNA reads TGCGCCAGCAGCTTGGGACAGACGCCTCGGACAGATACGCAGTATTTT.

Concerning this clone: The sample contains more than one DNA sequence encoding this CDR3. The rearrangement uses TRBV5-1 and TRBJ1-2; D is perhaps TRBD1 (6 bases). Germline-derived CDR1 and CDR2 are SGHRS and YFSETQ. This CDR3 contains 12 residues. V lost 0 bases to trimming and J lost 8 bases, with 8 bases between them. In DNA form, the CDR3 reads TGCGCCAGCAGCTTGGCAGGGGAAGGCTACACCTTC. It yields the protein CASSLAGEGYTF.

The chain recombines TRBV5-1 with TRBJ2-3; possible D gene TRBD2, 5 bases. This CDR3 has 16 residues. Looked up from germline, CDR1 is SGHRS and CDR2 is YFSETQ. Deletions cut 0 bases from V and 3 bases from J, with 14 bases between. This CDR3 is CASSLVSGIGTDTQYF. CDR3 in DNA: TGCGCCAGCAGCTTGGTGTCGGGGATTGGGACAGATACGCAGTATTTT.

The chain uses TRBV10-3 and TRBJ2-7, with no clear D. The germline V gene has CDR1 ENHRY and CDR2 SYGVKD. The CDR3 extends over 11 amino acids. CDR3 amino acids: CATSGVNEQYF. The CDR3 nucleotides are TGTGCTACGTCGGGCGTCAACGAGCAGTACTTC.

With regard to this clone: It differs at one base from a far larger clone, so likely a read error. The chain uses TRBV7-2 and TRBJ2-5, with no clear D. The CDR3 consists of 13 residues. Germline values: CDR1 SGHTA, CDR2 FQGNSA. Deletions cut 5 bases from V and 0 bases from J, with 7 bases between. The CDR3 here is CASSMGYQETQYF. CDR3 DNA: TGTGCCAGCAGCATGGGGTACCAAGAGACCCAGTACTTC.

This clone was picked up a small number of times. The V call is TRBV7-8, the J call TRBJ2-1, with D unclear. The CDR3 runs to 14 residues. From germline, CDR1 is SGHVS and CDR2 FQNEAQ. Trimming removed 1 base from V and 5 bases from J, with 9 bases in between. The chain's CDR3 is CASSLGAIHNEQFF. CDR3 nucleotides: TGTGCCAGCAGCTTAGGGGCGATTCACAATGAGCAGTTCTTC.

There are many counts of this clone. V usage is TRBV27 and J usage is TRBJ1-1; D gene uncertain. Germline CDR1 reads MNHEY; CDR2 reads SMNVEV (reference sequence). The CDR3 loop spans 14 amino acids. Trimming stripped 5 bases from V and 0 bases from J, with 10 bases between. This CDR3 is CASSRPGMNTEAFF. CDR3 in DNA: TGTGCCAGCAGTCGCCCGGGGATGAACACTGAAGCTTTCTTT.

The chain employs TRBV19 and TRBJ2-1; 9 bases map to TRBD2. The CDR3 length is 18 residues. Germline CDR1 and CDR2: LNHDA and SQIVND (reference sequence). V was pared by 5 bases and J by 1 base, with 12 bases of the junction left unmatched. The CDR3 here is CASSPRDLAGRSYNEQFF. CDR3 in DNA: TGTGCCAGTAGTCCACGAGACCTAGCGGGGAGGTCCTACAATGAGCAGTTCTTC.

This chain connects TRBV7-6 to TRBJ2-7, with D uncertain. Germline CDR1 SGHVS, CDR2 FNYEAQ. Trimming removed 6 bases from V and 6 bases from J, with 18 bases in between. The CDR3 has 14 residues. CDR3 amino acids: CASRVASFSPEQYF. CDR3 in DNA: TGTGCCAGCAGGGTGGCGAGTTTTTCTCCCGAGCAGTACTTC.

V usage is TRBV6-5 and J usage is TRBJ1-3, with no clear D. The CDR3 is 15 amino acids. CDR1 is MNHEY, CDR2 SVGAGI, per germline. Between the trimmed V and J ends, which lost 6 bases and 4 bases, there was a span of 16 bases. The CDR3: CASRFGPSRGNTIYF. The CDR3 DNA is TGTGCCAGCAGGTTTGGTCCAAGTAGGGGAAACACCATATATTTT.

The chain couples TRBV5-4 to TRBJ2-5; 8 bases are shared with TRBD2. The J segment lost 5 bases and the V segment lost 6 bases, leaving 12 bases of the junction unmatched. This CDR3 has 15 amino acids. Per germline, CDR1 SGHNT and CDR2 YYREEE (reference sequence). The CDR3 region has the DNA TGTGCCAGCAAGGAACTGACTGGCGGGAGGGAGACCCAGTACTTC. Translated: CASKELTGGRETQYF.

V gene TRBV28 combines with J gene TRBJ2-5; D unresolved. From germline, CDR1 is MDHEN and CDR2 SYDVKM. The CDR3 contains 14 residues. V was clipped by 1 base and J by 5 bases, with 11 bases between them. CDR3 in amino acids: CASSLLAVGETQYF. The CDR3 nucleotides are TGTGCCAGCAGTTTATTAGCCGTGGGGGAGACCCAGTACTTC.

The chain carries TRBV15 and TRBJ1-2, with TRBD1 matching over 8 bases. Germline V gene sequence: CDR1 LNHNV, CDR2 YYDKDF (reference sequence). This CDR3 is 17 amino acids long. J lost 4 bases, V lost 0 bases, and 10 bases had no gene match. CDR3 DNA sequence: TGTGCCACCAGCAGAGATAGGGCAGGGGGCTATTCCTATGGCTACACCTTC. This gives the protein CATSRDRAGGYSYGYTF.

Turning to this clone: It may be a read error: a sequence one base away is much more abundant. This same CDR3 is encoded by further DNA sequences in the sample. This rearrangement joins TRBV5-6 to TRBJ2-1; D is unresolved. Germline CDR1 SGHDT, CDR2 YYEEEE. V lost 2 bases to trimming and J lost 4 bases, with 1 base between them. The CDR3 is 11 amino acids. The chain's CDR3 is CASSLYNEQFF. As DNA, the CDR3 is TGTGCCAGCAGCTTATACAATGAGCAGTTCTTC.